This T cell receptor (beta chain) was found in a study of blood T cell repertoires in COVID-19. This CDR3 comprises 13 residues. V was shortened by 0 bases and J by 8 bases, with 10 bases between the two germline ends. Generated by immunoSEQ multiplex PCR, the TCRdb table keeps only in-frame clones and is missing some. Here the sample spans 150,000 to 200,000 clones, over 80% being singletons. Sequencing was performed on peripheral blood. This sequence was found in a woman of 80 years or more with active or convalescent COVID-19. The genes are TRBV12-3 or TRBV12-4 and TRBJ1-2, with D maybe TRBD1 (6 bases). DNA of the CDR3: TGTGCCAGCAGTTTAGCTGGGGGCTACGGCTACACCTTC. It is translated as CASSLAGGYGYTF.